This T cell receptor beta chain was sequenced during a study of beta chain features in type 1 diabetes. CDR1 MNHEY and CDR2 SVGAGI come from the germline V gene. The CDR3 has 12 amino acids. The V end lost 2 bases, the J end lost 15 bases, and 14 bases lay between the germline ends. Reverse transcription of all isolated RNA meant that expressed TCRB transcripts were sequenced. Clones were read by immunoSEQ multiplex PCR, and TCRdb kept only the in-frame ones, dropping some. The sample consists of under 250,000 clones, 27% of them appearing once. The genes are TRBV6-5 and TRBJ2-1; D is uncertain. This receptor was obtained from a man aged 25-45 years in good health. The material sequenced was central memory CD4+ T cells from blood. The CDR3 sequence: CASSYDPPRLFF. DNA for the CDR3: TGTGCCAGCAGTTACGACCCCCCTAGGCTGTTCTTC.